Listed below are T cell receptor beta chains from one sample, sequenced in a study of cytomegalovirus exposure and HLA in healthy donors. Generated by immunoSEQ multiplex PCR, the TCRdb table keeps only in-frame clones and is missing some. The table for this sample gives around 100,000 clones. Material for sequencing was PBMCs. These receptors originate from a man aged 35-49 years in good health and CMV-seropositive. Both conserved end residues are part of each CDR3. Fields, in order: CDR3 length, D gene, J gene, V gene, CDR3 DNA, CDR3 protein. The D gene is left open where the match is weak.

>15|.|TRBJ2-1|TRBV10-1
TGCGCCAGCAGCACACGACAGGACCCCTACAATGAGCAGTTCTTC
CASSTRQDPYNEQFF
>15|.|TRBJ2-5|TRBV5-5
TGTGCCAGCAGCTTGGGAACAGGGACCAGTACGACCCAGTACTTC
CASSLGTGTSTTQYF
>14|TRBD1|TRBJ2-7|TRBV2
TGTGCCAGCGGACTCGGGACAGGCGACTACGAGCAGTACTTC
CASGLGTGDYEQYF
>11|.|TRBJ2-1|TRBV2
TGTGCCAGCAGTGCACGACAAGAGCAGTTCTTC
CASSARQEQFF
>14|TRBD1|TRBJ1-2|TRBV28
TGTGCCAGCAGTAGGGGACAGGAAATCTATGGCTACACCTTC
CASSRGQEIYGYTF
>18|TRBD1|TRBJ2-6|TRBV7-2
TGTGCCAGCAGCTTGAGGGACAGGCGGAGCTCTGGGGCCAACGTCCTGACTTTC
CASSLRDRRSSGANVLTF
>13|TRBD1|TRBJ2-1|TRBV18
TGTGCCAGCTCATCCGACAGGGTCCATGAGCAGTTCTTC
CASSSDRVHEQFF
>15|TRBD2|TRBJ2-1|TRBV5-6
TGTGCCAGCAGTGGCGGGAGCACCGCCTACAATGAGCAGTTCTTC
CASSGGSTAYNEQFF
>14|TRBD2|TRBJ2-3|TRBV7-2
TGTGCCAGCGGAGCGGGAGGCAGCACAGATACGCAGTATTTT
CASGAGGSTDTQYF
>14|TRBD1|TRBJ2-7|TRBV29-1
TGCAGCGTTGAGATAGGGGGCTCACGCTACGAGCAGTACTTC
CSVEIGGSRYEQYF
>14|.|TRBJ1-2|TRBV6-5
TGTGCCAGCAGTTCCGGACAGAGGGTTTATGGCTACACCTTC
CASSSGQRVYGYTF
>15|TRBD2|TRBJ2-7|TRBV6-1
TGTGCCAGCAGTCAGGTGGCCGCGGGGGGTGGCGAGCAGTACTTC
CASSQVAAGGGEQYF
>16|.|TRBJ1-2|TRBV7-8
TGTGCCAGCAGCGATAGTCCTGGACAAATAAACTATGGCTACACCTTC
CASSDSPGQINYGYTF
>12|.|TRBJ2-3|TRBV2
TGTGCCAGCAGTGGTGAGGCAGATACGCAGTATTTT
CASSGEADTQYF
>15|.|TRBJ2-2|TRBV5-1
TGCGCCAGCAGCCTCAGACCGGGGGACACCGGGGAGCTGTTTTTT
CASSLRPGDTGELFF